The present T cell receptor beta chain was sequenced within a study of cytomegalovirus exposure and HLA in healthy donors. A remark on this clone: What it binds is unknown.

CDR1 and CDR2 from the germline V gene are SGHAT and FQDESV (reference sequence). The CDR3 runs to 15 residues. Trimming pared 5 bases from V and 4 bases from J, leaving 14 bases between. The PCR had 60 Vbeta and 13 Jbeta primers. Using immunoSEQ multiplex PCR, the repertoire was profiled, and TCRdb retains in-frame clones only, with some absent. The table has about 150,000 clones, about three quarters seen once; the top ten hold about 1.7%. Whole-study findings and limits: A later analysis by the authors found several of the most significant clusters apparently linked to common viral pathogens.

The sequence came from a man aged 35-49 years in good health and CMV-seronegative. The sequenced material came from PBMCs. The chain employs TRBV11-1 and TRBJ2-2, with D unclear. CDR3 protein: CASSEQNVGTGELFF. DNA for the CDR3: TGTGCCAGCAGCGAACAGAACGTCGGCACCGGGGAGCTGTTTTTT.